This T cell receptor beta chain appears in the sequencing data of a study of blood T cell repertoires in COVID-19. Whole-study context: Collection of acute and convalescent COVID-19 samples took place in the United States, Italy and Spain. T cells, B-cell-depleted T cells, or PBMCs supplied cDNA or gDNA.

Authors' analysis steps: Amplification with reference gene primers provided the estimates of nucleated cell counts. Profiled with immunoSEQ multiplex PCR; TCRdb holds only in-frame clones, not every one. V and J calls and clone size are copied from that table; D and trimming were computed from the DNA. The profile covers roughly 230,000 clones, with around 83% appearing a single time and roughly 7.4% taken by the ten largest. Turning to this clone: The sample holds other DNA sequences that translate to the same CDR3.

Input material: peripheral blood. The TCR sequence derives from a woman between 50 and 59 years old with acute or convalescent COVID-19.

CDR3 protein: CASSPRGYEQYF. CDR3 in DNA: TGTGCCAGCAGCCCCAGGGGGTACGAGCAGTACTTC. The chain combines TRBV6-5 with TRBJ2-7, with 7 bases lining up with TRBD1. The CDR3 totals 12 residues. V was pared by 6 bases and J by 4 bases, with 3 bases of the junction left unmatched. Germline V gene data show CDR1 as MNHEY and CDR2 as SVGAGI.